This T cell receptor beta chain was found in a study of T cells in Graves' hyperthyroidism and ophthalmopathy (dated by TCRdb to about 2019). The study in broad terms: Peripheral blood was sampled at the time of initial diagnosis, prior to any treatment. TCR V-J signatures able to tell the groups apart were searched for in a discovery cohort of some 97 patients, of whom 43 had Graves' ophthalmopathy and 57 had stable Graves' hyperthyroidism. An independent validation cohort of about 19 hyperthyroidism patients and 17 patients who later progressed to ophthalmopathy tested prospective prediction of ophthalmopathy. The 75 to 100 discovery patients were divided at random into training and test sets in a 7:3 ratio. Thyroid tissue and blood T-cell repertoires from several Graves' hyperthyroidism patients were also compared in the study. After blood sampling, hyperthyroidism patients were treated with methimazole at a starting dose of 30 mg daily, and ophthalmopathy patients were treated with high-dose intravenous methylprednisolone. The paper reports TCR Vbeta CDR3 sequencing of some 140 peripheral blood samples: under 45 ophthalmopathy, roughly 74 hyperthyroidism and approximately 17 progressor patients.

Ophthalmopathy patients had moderately to severely active disease, with a Clinical Activity Score of 3 or more, a NOSPECS grade of 4 or more, and a disease duration of less than 3 months. Patients with uncontrolled infections, other autoimmune diseases, pregnancy or lactation were excluded. Diagnoses were based on clinical symptoms, serum thyroxine and TRAb, thyroid ultrasound and orbital computed tomography. Ficoll-Paque density gradient centrifugation was used to isolate PBMCs from under 11 ml of fresh peripheral blood. Total RNA was extracted using Trizol reagent, and RNA quality was assessed on an Agilent 2100 Bioanalyzer. This clonotype was seen repeatedly, ten times or more. The specificity of this receptor is unknown. Per-nucleotide qualities are absent, and no much larger clonotype sits a single base away. Amplification of TCR beta CDR3 regions was carried out from RNA transcripts. The TCR CDR3 was subjected to a first round of RT-PCR using the HTBI primer set and the Qiagen OneStep RT-PCR kit. Libraries were constructed in a second round of multiplex PCR, after which size selection and purification were performed. The libraries were sequenced on an Illumina HiSeq2000 using paired-end 100 bp reads. Processing in the source paper ran as follows. SOAPnuke was used to process the raw data, with reads discarded if the reads contained adapters or uncalled bases, had a mean Phred below 15, or lacked an exact constant-primer or identifier match. High-quality paired reads were merged using COPE v1.2.5, and each unique nucleotide sequence was defined as a clonotype. Clonotypes were aligned to IMGT TRBV, TRBD and TRBJ reference segments using MiTCR v1.1. Analysis was restricted to V-J combinations with a frequency above 0.0001, which covered approximately 99% of repertoires. The TCS score was defined as the ratio of F50 (clonal expansion) to E x V (chaos), calculated using BLOSUM62-based TCRdist between CDR3 peptides within each V-J. Welch's t-statistics and random forest reduced several hundred V-J features to around 14, which were used in a naive Bayes classifier (R e1071). TCRdb's own reprocessing of the public reads used fastp at Q25 and MiXCR and kept productive beta chains. Every distinct CDR3 protein forms one entry, paired with its most common genes and DNA. The V and J calls here are based on TCRdb, not the publication. The sample yields about 610,000 distinct CDR3 sequences; about a sixth were counted once. The ten largest account for 2.5% to 4% of the sample.

Findings and caveats that apply to the study as a whole: Most expanded thyroid clonotypes (frequency above 0.001) were also found in blood, which suggests that blood repertoires may mirror thyroid immune responses. A model built on a 13 V-J signature distinguished ophthalmopathy from stable hyperthyroidism, reaching 85% to 90% sensitivity and under 84% specificity in cross-validation and 80%/75% in testing. Sample size was not statistically predetermined, and blinding of investigators to group allocation was not performed. In validation, progression to ophthalmopathy was predicted by the model with approximately 67% sensitivity and roughly 72% specificity, a median of about 6.8 months before onset.

Sequencing input: blood. This sequence originates from a woman between 40 and 50 years old with Graves' ophthalmopathy.

This receptor carries the CDR3 CASSVGLINEKLFF. The nucleotide sequence reads TGTGCCAGCAGCGTCGGCCTTATTAATGAAAAACTGTTTTTT. The chain uses TRBV6-1 and TRBJ1-4, with no reliable assignment of the D segment. The trim is 6 bases for V and 4 bases for J, with a gap of 12 bases between the germline ends. Based on the germline V gene, the CDR1 and CDR2 sequences are MNHNS and SASEGT. The CDR3 covers 14 residues, taking in both the cysteine and the phenylalanine. Kept here is only the CDR3 DNA, which spans 42 bases and is read in frame from base 1.